Listed below are T cell receptor beta chains from one sample, sequenced in a study of vaccination effects on CD4 cells after COVID-19. Assay used: immunoSEQ multiplex PCR; TCRdb lists only in-frame clones, some missing. The repertoire holds nearly 35,000 clones, with roughly 80% as singletons. No cognate antigen is known for these TCRs. Source: CD4+ T cells from PBMCs cultured without peptide, taken after COVID-19 vaccination. The receptors were gathered from a human donor who had a prior SARS-CoV-2 infection. Each CDR3 is given with its conserved first and last residue. The D gene is left open where the match is weak. Clone size is shown for a subset of rows, as once, few, many or a class of expanded clone.

cdr3_length: 13
clone_size: -
j_call: TRBJ1-2
d_call: TRBD1
v_call: TRBV2
cdr3_aa: CASSGDRNYGYTF
cdr3_nt: TGTGCCAGCAGTGGGGACAGGAACTATGGCTACACCTTC

cdr3_length: 15
clone_size: -
j_call: TRBJ2-7
d_call: -
v_call: TRBV28
cdr3_aa: CASKGEVDRTYEQYF
cdr3_nt: TGTGCCAGCAAAGGTGAGGTGGACCGCACCTACGAGCAGTACTTC

cdr3_length: 10
clone_size: -
j_call: TRBJ1-1
d_call: -
v_call: TRBV6-5
cdr3_aa: CAIGRGQAFF
cdr3_nt: TGTGCCATAGGGCGGGGGCAAGCTTTCTTT

cdr3_length: 15
clone_size: -
j_call: TRBJ1-1
d_call: TRBD1
v_call: TRBV4-2
cdr3_aa: CASSRGQGGDTEAFF
cdr3_nt: TGTGCCAGCAGCCGCGGACAGGGTGGGGACACTGAAGCTTTCTTT

cdr3_length: 13
clone_size: -
j_call: TRBJ2-3
d_call: -
v_call: TRBV5-4
cdr3_aa: CASSLGRERWKYF
cdr3_nt: TGTGCCAGCAGCTTGGGAAGGGAGCGTTGGAAGTATTTT

cdr3_length: 16
clone_size: -
j_call: TRBJ1-2
d_call: TRBD1
v_call: TRBV5-4
cdr3_aa: CASSSPSGTGLYGYTF
cdr3_nt: TGTGCCAGCAGCTCGCCCTCCGGGACAGGGTTATATGGCTACACCTTC

cdr3_length: 15
clone_size: -
j_call: TRBJ1-2
d_call: TRBD1
v_call: TRBV2
cdr3_aa: CASSEGTGWSYGYTF
cdr3_nt: TGTGCCAGCAGTGAAGGGACAGGATGGAGCTATGGCTACACCTTC

cdr3_length: 13
clone_size: -
j_call: TRBJ2-1
d_call: TRBD2
v_call: TRBV7-9
cdr3_aa: CACGLAGGDEQFF
cdr3_nt: TGTGCCTGCGGACTAGCGGGGGGAGATGAGCAGTTCTTC

cdr3_length: 13
clone_size: few
j_call: TRBJ2-7
d_call: TRBD1
v_call: TRBV3-1/TRBV3-2
cdr3_aa: CASSPGTGYEQYF
cdr3_nt: TGTGCCAGCAGCCCAGGGACAGGCTACGAGCAGTACTTC

cdr3_length: 15
clone_size: -
j_call: TRBJ2-5
d_call: -
v_call: TRBV5-4
cdr3_aa: CASSSRPEGSETQYF
cdr3_nt: TGTGCCAGCAGCTCCCGGCCGGAGGGGTCAGAGACCCAGTACTTC

cdr3_length: 15
clone_size: -
j_call: TRBJ2-1
d_call: -
v_call: TRBV2
cdr3_aa: CASSELGSTYNEQFF
cdr3_nt: TGTGCCAGCAGTGAACTCGGGAGCACCTACAATGAGCAGTTCTTC

cdr3_length: 18
clone_size: -
j_call: TRBJ2-2
d_call: -
v_call: TRBV11-3
cdr3_aa: CASSSYRVRRENTGELFF
cdr3_nt: TGTGCCAGCAGCTCGTACCGCGTTCGAAGAGAAAACACCGGGGAGCTGTTTTTT

cdr3_length: 20
clone_size: -
j_call: TRBJ1-1
d_call: TRBD1
v_call: TRBV7-8
cdr3_aa: CASSLVVGSGQGGGAPITFF
cdr3_nt: TGTGCCAGCAGCTTGGTAGTGGGTTCGGGACAGGGAGGCGGGGCTCCTATAACTTTCTTT

cdr3_length: 15
clone_size: -
j_call: TRBJ2-1
d_call: -
v_call: TRBV10-1
cdr3_aa: CASSLSASTYNEQFF
cdr3_nt: TGCGCCAGCAGCCTTAGCGCTTCAACCTACAATGAGCAGTTCTTC

cdr3_length: 15
clone_size: once
j_call: TRBJ1-6
d_call: TRBD1
v_call: TRBV6-5
cdr3_aa: CATRQGASYNSPLHF
cdr3_nt: TGTGCCACAAGACAGGGGGCTTCCTATAATTCACCCCTCCACTTT

cdr3_length: 15
clone_size: -
j_call: TRBJ1-1
d_call: -
v_call: TRBV19
cdr3_aa: CASSISGVLNTEAFF
cdr3_nt: TGTGCCAGTAGTATCTCTGGGGTTCTGAACACTGAAGCTTTCTTT

cdr3_length: 14
clone_size: -
j_call: TRBJ1-2
d_call: -
v_call: TRBV5-8
cdr3_aa: CASSPGHRNYGYTF
cdr3_nt: TGTGCCAGCAGCCCGGGACACCGGAACTATGGCTACACCTTC

cdr3_length: 13
clone_size: -
j_call: TRBJ2-7
d_call: -
v_call: TRBV2
cdr3_aa: CASRGTVTYEQYF
cdr3_nt: TGTGCCAGCCGGGGGACAGTGACCTACGAGCAGTACTTC

cdr3_length: 14
clone_size: -
j_call: TRBJ2-2
d_call: -
v_call: TRBV7-3
cdr3_aa: CASSLGAGTGELFF
cdr3_nt: TGTGCCAGCAGCTTAGGAGCGGGCACCGGGGAGCTGTTTTTT

cdr3_length: 20
clone_size: -
j_call: TRBJ2-1
d_call: -
v_call: TRBV5-3
cdr3_aa: CARSPPIWRGPRLLCREQFF
cdr3_nt: TGTGCCAGAAGCCCCCCGATATGGAGGGGGCCCAGGCTTCTTTGTCGTGAGCAGTTCTTC

cdr3_length: 13
clone_size: once
j_call: TRBJ1-2
d_call: TRBD1
v_call: TRBV5-1
cdr3_aa: CASSLVAGGGYTF
cdr3_nt: TGCGCCAGCAGCCTCGTGGCAGGGGGTGGCTACACCTTC

cdr3_length: 14
clone_size: -
j_call: TRBJ2-3
d_call: -
v_call: TRBV5-1
cdr3_aa: CASSLEGSADTQYF
cdr3_nt: TGCGCCAGCAGCTTGGAGGGATCCGCAGATACGCAGTATTTT

cdr3_length: 16
clone_size: -
j_call: TRBJ2-2
d_call: -
v_call: TRBV28
cdr3_aa: CAIPSIGGGRTGELFF
cdr3_nt: TGTGCTATCCCCTCAATAGGGGGGGGGCGTACCGGGGAGCTGTTTTTT

cdr3_length: 15
clone_size: -
j_call: TRBJ2-1
d_call: -
v_call: TRBV7-2
cdr3_aa: CASSRDGVSYNEQFF
cdr3_nt: TGTGCCAGCAGCCGGGACGGAGTCTCCTACAATGAGCAGTTCTTC

cdr3_length: 12
clone_size: -
j_call: TRBJ2-1
d_call: -
v_call: TRBV30
cdr3_aa: CAWGLVYNEQFF
cdr3_nt: TGTGCCTGGGGGCTGGTGTACAATGAGCAGTTCTTC

cdr3_length: 12
clone_size: -
j_call: TRBJ2-7
d_call: TRBD1
v_call: TRBV6-5
cdr3_aa: CASSSPGQVSYF
cdr3_nt: TGTGCCAGCAGTTCCCCCGGACAGGTCTCGTACTTC

cdr3_length: 15
clone_size: -
j_call: TRBJ1-6
d_call: TRBD1
v_call: TRBV3-1/TRBV3-2
cdr3_aa: CASSQQGALNSPLHF
cdr3_nt: TGTGCCAGCAGCCAGCAGGGGGCACTTAATTCACCCCTCCACTTT

cdr3_length: 15
clone_size: -
j_call: TRBJ2-7
d_call: TRBD2
v_call: TRBV6-5
cdr3_aa: CASSLSSGSLYEQYF
cdr3_nt: TGTGCCAGCAGTTTGTCTAGCGGGAGTCTGTACGAGCAGTACTTC

cdr3_length: 16
clone_size: -
j_call: TRBJ2-1
d_call: TRBD2
v_call: TRBV18
cdr3_aa: CASSPPSGGSYNEQFF
cdr3_nt: TGTGCCAGCTCACCACCGTCGGGAGGGTCCTACAATGAGCAGTTCTTC

cdr3_length: 15
clone_size: -
j_call: TRBJ1-2
d_call: -
v_call: TRBV7-2
cdr3_aa: CASSQGRAANYGYTF
cdr3_nt: TGTGCCAGCAGCCAGGGACGGGCTGCTAACTATGGCTACACCTTC

cdr3_length: 17
clone_size: once
j_call: TRBJ1-4
d_call: TRBD1
v_call: TRBV27
cdr3_aa: CASSLTIGTATNEKLFF
cdr3_nt: TGTGCCAGCAGTCTAACGATCGGGACAGCAACTAATGAAAAACTGTTTTTT

cdr3_length: 13
clone_size: few
j_call: TRBJ1-2
d_call: -
v_call: TRBV11-2
cdr3_aa: CASSLGGYYGYTF
cdr3_nt: TGTGCCAGCAGCTTAGGCGGATACTATGGCTACACCTTC

cdr3_length: 13
clone_size: -
j_call: TRBJ2-7
d_call: -
v_call: TRBV5-1
cdr3_aa: CASSLTTGNEQYF
cdr3_nt: TGCGCCAGCAGCTTGACCACAGGGAACGAGCAGTACTTC

cdr3_length: 14
clone_size: -
j_call: TRBJ1-1
d_call: -
v_call: TRBV7-9
cdr3_aa: CASSLGGVTMKAFF
cdr3_nt: TGTGCCAGCAGCTTAGGAGGGGTGACGATGAAAGCTTTCTTT

cdr3_length: 15
clone_size: medium-sized
j_call: TRBJ2-1
d_call: TRBD1
v_call: TRBV19
cdr3_aa: CASSADRGSYNEQFF
cdr3_nt: TGTGCCAGTAGTGCGGACAGGGGCTCCTACAATGAGCAGTTCTTC

cdr3_length: 14
clone_size: few
j_call: TRBJ1-4
d_call: TRBD1
v_call: TRBV7-2
cdr3_aa: CASSQNRGGEKLFF
cdr3_nt: TGTGCCAGCAGCCAAAACAGGGGTGGTGAAAAACTGTTTTTT

cdr3_length: 14
clone_size: -
j_call: TRBJ2-3
d_call: -
v_call: TRBV5-1
cdr3_aa: CASSLGQETDTQYF
cdr3_nt: TGCGCCAGCAGCTTGGGACAGGAGACAGATACGCAGTATTTT

cdr3_length: 14
clone_size: few
j_call: TRBJ2-2
d_call: -
v_call: TRBV27
cdr3_aa: CASRFSRNTGELFF
cdr3_nt: TGTGCCAGCAGATTTTCTAGGAACACCGGGGAGCTGTTTTTT

cdr3_length: 13
clone_size: few
j_call: TRBJ1-1
d_call: -
v_call: TRBV5-5
cdr3_aa: CASSFGANTEAFF
cdr3_nt: TGTGCCAGCAGCTTCGGGGCGAACACTGAAGCTTTCTTT

cdr3_length: 13
clone_size: few
j_call: TRBJ2-1
d_call: -
v_call: TRBV27
cdr3_aa: CASSFLRRGEQFF
cdr3_nt: TGTGCCAGCAGTTTTCTCCGGCGGGGTGAGCAGTTCTTC

cdr3_length: 19
clone_size: -
j_call: TRBJ1-4
d_call: TRBD1
v_call: TRBV4-3
cdr3_aa: CASSQSPGQGARSNEKLFF
cdr3_nt: TGCGCCAGCAGCCAAAGCCCGGGACAGGGGGCGAGGTCTAATGAAAAACTGTTTTTT

cdr3_length: 16
clone_size: -
j_call: TRBJ1-5
d_call: -
v_call: TRBV7-3
cdr3_aa: CATPVGELAGGQPQHF
cdr3_nt: TGTGCCACCCCGGTGGGGGAACTAGCAGGAGGTCAGCCCCAGCATTTT

cdr3_length: 13
clone_size: -
j_call: TRBJ1-1
d_call: -
v_call: TRBV24-1
cdr3_aa: CAAPGVEYTEAFF
cdr3_nt: TGTGCCGCGCCAGGGGTGGAGTACACTGAAGCTTTCTTT

cdr3_length: 11
clone_size: few
j_call: TRBJ1-2
d_call: -
v_call: TRBV5-6
cdr3_aa: CASSLVSFYTF
cdr3_nt: TGTGCCAGCAGCTTGGTGTCGTTCTACACCTTC

cdr3_length: 16
clone_size: -
j_call: TRBJ2-1
d_call: TRBD2
v_call: TRBV5-1
cdr3_aa: CASSSGLAGPYNEQFF
cdr3_nt: TGCGCCAGCAGCTCGGGACTAGCGGGACCCTACAATGAGCAGTTCTTC

cdr3_length: 13
clone_size: few
j_call: TRBJ2-5
d_call: -
v_call: TRBV15
cdr3_aa: CATSRDPQETQYF
cdr3_nt: TGTGCCACCAGCAGAGATCCTCAGGAGACCCAGTACTTC

cdr3_length: 16
clone_size: -
j_call: TRBJ2-3
d_call: -
v_call: TRBV5-1
cdr3_aa: CASSLAPLGPTDTQYF
cdr3_nt: TGCGCCAGCAGCTTGGCCCCGTTAGGACCCACAGATACGCAGTATTTT

cdr3_length: 15
clone_size: -
j_call: TRBJ2-4
d_call: -
v_call: TRBV19
cdr3_aa: CASSAPGGAGNIQYF
cdr3_nt: TGTGCCAGTAGTGCCCCGGGGGGCGCCGGAAACATTCAGTACTTC

cdr3_length: 11
clone_size: -
j_call: TRBJ1-2
d_call: -
v_call: TRBV14
cdr3_aa: CASSQDGGLAF
cdr3_nt: TGTGCCAGCAGCCAAGATGGCGGTTTGGCCTTC

cdr3_length: 14
clone_size: -
j_call: TRBJ1-2
d_call: TRBD1
v_call: TRBV6-6
cdr3_aa: CASSYETGSYGYTF
cdr3_nt: TGTGCCAGCAGTTATGAGACAGGGAGTTATGGCTACACCTTC

cdr3_length: 11
clone_size: -
j_call: TRBJ2-1
d_call: -
v_call: TRBV10-3
cdr3_aa: CAISGNNEQFF
cdr3_nt: TGTGCCATCAGTGGAAACAATGAGCAGTTCTTC

cdr3_length: 14
clone_size: -
j_call: TRBJ2-2
d_call: TRBD1
v_call: TRBV2
cdr3_aa: CASSPGQGTGELFF
cdr3_nt: TGTGCCAGCAGTCCGGGACAGGGGACCGGGGAGCTGTTTTTT

cdr3_length: 14
clone_size: -
j_call: TRBJ2-3
d_call: -
v_call: TRBV27
cdr3_aa: CASRRRGPTDTQYF
cdr3_nt: TGTGCCAGCCGCCGTCGGGGCCCGACAGATACGCAGTATTTT

cdr3_length: 15
clone_size: -
j_call: TRBJ2-3
d_call: -
v_call: TRBV3-1/TRBV3-2
cdr3_aa: CASSQGLGAVDTQYF
cdr3_nt: TGTGCCAGCAGCCAAGGACTAGGTGCGGTAGATACGCAGTATTTT

cdr3_length: 16
clone_size: -
j_call: TRBJ2-1
d_call: TRBD2
v_call: TRBV27
cdr3_aa: CASSSVLAGRRYEQFF
cdr3_nt: TGTGCCAGCAGTTCCGTGCTAGCGGGCCGTCGGTATGAGCAGTTCTTC